This T cell receptor beta chain is drawn from a study of breast tumors, draining lymph nodes, adjacent tissues. CDR1 MRHNA and CDR2 SNTAGT come from the germline V gene. This CDR3 contains 13 residues. V lost 10 bases and J lost 11; bases outside the gene matches: 9. Each CDR3 protein gets one entry after TCRdb re-called the multiplex PCR reads with MiXCR. The sample records about 130,000 distinct CDR3 sequences, 21% being singletons. The lymph nodes were axillary draining lymph nodes from breast cancer patients. Notes on the study in general: Findings are consistent with lymph node origin and intratumoral expansion of most tumor T cells. Tumor repertoires ranked between lymph nodes and nontumor tissue in diversity, with V and J gene preferences. Tumor T cell lymph node origin was a supported hypothesis, not proven.

Details on this clonotype: The antigen is undetermined. A read error may explain this, as a much larger clone is one base away.

The receptor comes from a female donor with breast cancer. Some clones in this sample may be carry-over from other donors' samples. The rearrangement uses TRBV6-4 and TRBJ1-6; 9 positions agree with TRBD1. Sequenced: axillary lymph node tissue. The CDR3 DNA reads as TGTGCCACCCGGGGACAGGGTGGTCCACCCCTCCACTTT. It is translated as CATRGQGGPPLHF.